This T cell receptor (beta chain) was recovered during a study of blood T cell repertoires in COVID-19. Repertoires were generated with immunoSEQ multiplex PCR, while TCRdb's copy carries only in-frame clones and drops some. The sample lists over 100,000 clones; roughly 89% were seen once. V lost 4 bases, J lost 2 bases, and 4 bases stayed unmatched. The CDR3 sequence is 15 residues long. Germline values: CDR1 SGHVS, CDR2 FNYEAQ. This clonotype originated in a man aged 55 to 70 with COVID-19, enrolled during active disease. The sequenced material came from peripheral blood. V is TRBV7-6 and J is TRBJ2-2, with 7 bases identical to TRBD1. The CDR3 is CASSSGTANTGELFF. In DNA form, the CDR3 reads TGTGCCAGCAGCTCTGGGACAGCAAACACCGGGGAGCTGTTTTTT.